Shown below are 29 T cell receptor beta chains from a single sample sequenced in a study of blood T cell repertoires in COVID-19. Measured with immunoSEQ multiplex PCR; TCRdb has only the in-frame clones, and not every one. The data contain fewer than 85,000 clones, approximately 71% of them singletons. Material: peripheral blood. These receptors all come from a man aged 70-80 years with COVID-19, enrolled during active disease.

The V and J genes are TRBV19 and TRBJ1-2; the D is unclear. The V end was cut by 9 bases, the J end by 8 bases, with 19 bases between. CDR3 size: 13 residues. Germline V gene lookup returns CDR1 LNHDA and CDR2 SQIVND (reference sequence). CDR3 in amino acids: CASSMDSSVGYTF. The CDR3 DNA reads TGTGCCAGCTCCATGGACTCTTCAGTCGGCTACACCTTC.

The chain uses TRBV5-1 and TRBJ1-2, with D hard to call. This CDR3 spans 14 amino acids. Trimming took off 0 bases at V and 6 bases at J, with 12 bases between the two ends. The germline V gene encodes CDR1 SGHRS and CDR2 YFSETQ. DNA of the CDR3: TGCGCCAGCAGCTTGGCGAAGGTAGCGGATGGCTACACCTTC. Amino acids: CASSLAKVADGYTF.

The gene calls are TRBV5-5 and TRBJ1-2, with D tentatively TRBD1 (6 bases). Per the germline V gene, CDR1 is SGHKS and CDR2 is YYEKEE (reference sequence). The V and J ends lost 2 bases and 3 bases respectively, with 8 bases between them. The CDR3 covers 13 residues. CDR3 residues: CASSLQGHYGYTF. The DNA of the CDR3 is TGTGCCAGCAGCTTACAGGGCCACTATGGCTACACCTTC. Complete variable domain (other parts from reference TRBV5-5 and TRBJ1-2): DAGVTQSPTHLIKTRGQQVTLRCSPISGHKSVSWYQQVLGQGPQFIFQYYEKEERGRGNFPDRFSARQFPNYSSELNVNALLLGDSALYLCASSLQGHYGYTFGSGTRLTVV.

The chain joins TRBV7-2 to TRBJ1-1; D call uncertain. V was shortened by 0 bases and J by 2 bases, with 7 bases between the two germline ends. The CDR3 is 14 residues long. Germline lookup yields CDR1 SGHTA and CDR2 FQGNSA. CDR3: CASSLAAGNTEAFF. In DNA, the CDR3 is TGTGCCAGCAGCTTAGCAGCAGGCAACACTGAAGCTTTCTTT.

This clone turned up a few times. The genes are TRBV29-1 and TRBJ1-1; TRBD1 matches at 7 bases. Trimming took 5 bases from V and 1 from J; bases not matched to a gene: 4. CDR3 length: 13 amino acids. Germline V gene data show CDR1 as SQVTM and CDR2 as ANQGSEA. The CDR3 nucleotides read TGCAGCGTTTCACAGGGGACGAACACTGAAGCTTTCTTT. It encodes CSVSQGTNTEAFF.

This clone was recorded only once. The chain joins TRBV28 to TRBJ2-1; 14 bases line up with TRBD2. With V trimmed by 6 bases and J by 10 bases, 11 bases remained unmatched. The CDR3 spans 16 residues. Germline CDR1 is MDHEN and CDR2 is SYDVKM. The CDR3 region is CASRLFPGLAGGEQFF. The CDR3 DNA is TGTGCCAGCAGGCTCTTCCCCGGACTAGCGGGAGGCGAGCAGTTCTTC.

The chain uses TRBV5-4 and TRBJ2-1; the match to TRBD2 covers 12 bases. Unmatched junction bases numbered 8, after V lost 5 bases and J lost 5 bases. CDR1 is SGHNT, CDR2 YYREEE, per germline (reference sequence). CDR3 length equals 16 residues. The CDR3 DNA is TGTGCCAGCAGATCGGGGACTAGCGGGCTTAACAATGAGCAGTTCTTC. Translated, it gives CASRSGTSGLNNEQFF.

CDR3 loop: CASSLGEDYNEQFF. The CDR3 DNA reads TGTGCCAGCAGCTTAGGTGAGGACTACAATGAGCAGTTCTTC. The rearrangement links TRBV7-2 to TRBJ2-1; D ambiguous. Trimming stripped 1 base from V and 3 bases from J, with 7 bases between. The CDR3 runs 14 residues. CDR1 and CDR2 from the germline V gene are SGHTA and FQGNSA.

The V and J genes are TRBV7-9 and TRBJ2-7; 8 nucleotides align to TRBD1. The CDR3 has 18 amino acids. V shed 0 bases and J 6 bases; nucleotides not matched to a gene: 16. Germline loops: CDR1 SEHNR, CDR2 FQNEAQ (reference sequence). CDR3 sequence (DNA): TGTGCCAGCAGCTTAGCGTATTTGCCGGGACAGGTGATAACCGAGCAGTACTTC. Translating gives CASSLAYLPGQVITEQYF.

This sequence joins TRBV9 and TRBJ1-2; the D gene is possibly TRBD1 (5 bases). CDR1 and CDR2 (germline): SGDLS, YYNGEE. This CDR3 contains 15 residues. The V end lost 0 bases, the J end lost 4 bases, and 13 bases lay between the germline ends. CDR3 sequence reads: CASSVGEGAGYGYTF. Written as DNA, the CDR3 is TGTGCCAGCAGCGTAGGAGAAGGGGCAGGCTATGGCTACACCTTC.

This sequence joins TRBV9 and TRBJ2-7; 12 nucleotides agree with TRBD2. The V and J ends lost 4 bases and 7 bases, in that order; junction bases with no gene match: 6. Germline-derived CDR1 and CDR2 are SGDLS and YYNGEE. CDR3 size: 14 residues. The CDR3 DNA follows: TGTGCCAGCAGCAAGGGACTAGCGGGCAGAGAGCAGTACTTC. Its protein is CASSKGLAGREQYF.

The chain recombines TRBV6-5 with TRBJ1-4; D remains unclear. From germline, CDR1 is MNHEY and CDR2 SVGAGI. V was pared by 6 bases and J by 3 bases, with 14 bases between. CDR3 length: 15 residues. CDR3 protein: CASRPNEASNEKLFF. CDR3 in DNA: TGTGCCAGCAGGCCGAATGAGGCCTCTAATGAAAAACTGTTTTTT.

The gene calls are TRBV7-6 and TRBJ2-7; D gene uncertain. CDR1 and CDR2 from the germline V gene are SGHVS and FNYEAQ. Trimming left V 5 bases short and J 6 bases short, with 20 bases between. The CDR3 contains 15 residues. Written as DNA, the CDR3 is TGTGCCAGCAGCGCCCCTGGTTCGGGTATAGGCGAGCAGTACTTC. Translating it yields CASSAPGSGIGEQYF.

V gene TRBV19 combines with J gene TRBJ2-3, with D maybe TRBD1 (6 bases). CDR1 is LNHDA, CDR2 SQIVND, per germline (reference sequence). The V end was cut by 6 bases, the J end by 0 bases, with 13 bases between. The CDR3 length is 15 residues. The CDR3 protein is CASSPRGTSTDTQYF. The CDR3 nucleotides are TGTGCCAGTAGCCCCAGGGGAACTAGCACAGATACGCAGTATTTT.

This clone occurred once. The rearrangement uses TRBV19 and TRBJ1-6; D unresolved. The CDR3 covers 13 residues. V dropped 2 bases and J dropped 8 bases, with 7 bases sitting between them. Germline CDR1 reads LNHDA; CDR2 reads SQIVND (reference sequence). In nucleotides, the CDR3 is TGTGCCAGTAGTATATCAGTGCATTCACCCCTCCACTTT. This gives the protein CASSISVHSPLHF.

CDR3 in amino acids: CASSRSGTGFAAEAFF. The CDR3 DNA reads TGTGCCAGCTCACGATCCGGGACAGGGTTTGCGGCTGAAGCTTTCTTT. The chain has TRBV18 and TRBJ1-1; 9 positions agree with TRBD1. Trimming at V came to 4 bases and at J to 6 bases, leaving 12 bases not matched to a gene. Germline V gene sequence: CDR1 KGHSH, CDR2 LQKENI. This CDR3 comprises 16 residues.

The chain couples TRBV9 to TRBJ1-1, with 8 positions matching TRBD1. The CDR3 totals 14 residues. From germline, CDR1 is SGDLS and CDR2 YYNGEE. The V and J ends lost 3 bases and 5 bases, in that order; junction bases with no gene match: 6. CDR3 region: CASSAQTGVTEAFF. For the CDR3, the DNA is TGTGCCAGCAGCGCTCAGACAGGGGTAACTGAAGCTTTCTTT.

This chain uses TRBV4-1 with TRBJ2-3, with D possibly TRBD2 on 6 matching bases. This CDR3 has 14 residues. V gave up 5 bases and J gave up 1 base, with 10 bases separating them. CDR1 and CDR2 from the germline V gene are MGHRA and YSYEKL. CDR3 nucleotide sequence: TGCGCCAGCAGCTCGTCTAGCGGCACAGATACGCAGTATTTT. It translates to CASSSSSGTDTQYF.

J is TRBJ1-4 and V is TRBV20-1; D remains ambiguous. Germline V lookup: CDR1 DFQATT, CDR2 SNEGSKA (reference sequence). Trimming took off 3 bases at V and 2 bases at J, with 16 bases between the two ends. The CDR3 loop spans 16 amino acids. In DNA form, the CDR3 reads TGCAGTGCTAGTGGTACGCACTCCGGGACTAATGAAAAACTGTTTTTT. Translation: CSASGTHSGTNEKLFF.

The rearrangement links TRBV25-1 to TRBJ2-7, with D maybe TRBD1 (6 bases). The CDR3 runs to 12 residues. The germline CDR1 and CDR2 sequences are MGHDK and SYGVNS. V was clipped by 5 bases and J by 3 bases, with 8 bases between them. CDR3 loop: CASSPQGYEQYF. CDR3 DNA sequence: TGTGCCAGCAGTCCACAGGGCTACGAGCAGTACTTC.

The chain recombines TRBV18 with TRBJ2-1; perhaps TRBD2 as D (5 bases). Germline-derived CDR1 and CDR2 are KGHSH and LQKENI. With 2 bases removed from V and 5 bases from J, the gap between germline ends came to 13 bases. The CDR3 contains 15 residues. The CDR3 region has the DNA TGTGCCAGCTCACCATCTTCGGGATTTGACAATGAGCAGTTCTTC. This codes for CASSPSSGFDNEQFF.

This rearrangement joins TRBV28 to TRBJ1-2, with unresolved D. V dropped 3 bases and J dropped 2 bases, with 10 bases sitting between them. Germline CDR1 is MDHEN and CDR2 is SYDVKM. The CDR3 has 14 amino acids. This CDR3 reads CASSFLGTNYGYTF. As DNA, the CDR3 is TGTGCCAGCAGTTTTCTGGGCACCAACTATGGCTACACCTTC.

V usage is TRBV5-1 and J usage is TRBJ2-1; 7 bases are a match to TRBD2. The V and J ends lost 0 bases and 2 bases, in that order; junction bases with no gene match: 5. CDR3 size: 16 residues. From germline, CDR1 is SGHRS and CDR2 YFSETQ. The CDR3 DNA follows: TGCGCCAGCAGCTTGGGGGGAGGGCCGGCCTACAATGAGCAGTTCTTC. This encodes CASSLGGGPAYNEQFF.

This chain joins TRBV7-9 and TRBJ1-5; D not certain. The CDR3 extends over 13 amino acids. Trimming cost V 7 bases and J 7 bases, with 14 bases left between them. Germline V gene sequence: CDR1 SEHNR, CDR2 FQNEAQ (reference sequence). CDR3 amino acids: CASTKSPRQPQHF. The DNA for the CDR3 is TGTGCCAGCACCAAGTCTCCTCGGCAGCCCCAGCATTTT. Filled out from reference TRBV7-9 and TRBJ1-5, the complete variable domain reads DTGVSQNPRHKITKRGQNVTFRCDPISEHNRLYWYRQTLGQGPEFLTYFQNEAQLEKSRLLSDRFSAERPKGSFSTLEIQRTEQGDSAMYLCASTKSPRQPQHFGDGTRLSIL.

The V call is TRBV12-3 or TRBV12-4, the J call TRBJ2-1; perhaps TRBD2 as D (5 bases). The CDR3 covers 13 residues. V dropped 7 bases and J dropped 13 bases, with 20 bases sitting between them. Here the CDR3 reads CASTSGPLASQFF. In DNA form, the CDR3 reads TGTGCCAGCACCTCCGGGCCCTTAGCGTCCCAGTTCTTC.

The gene calls are TRBV4-3 and TRBJ2-1; 7 bases agree with TRBD2. Germline V gene sequence: CDR1 LGHNA, CDR2 YSLEER. With 0 bases clipped from V and 6 bases from J, the junction kept 8 bases outside the gene matches. CDR3 size: 16 residues. Written as DNA, the CDR3 is TGCGCCAGCAGCCAAGATCATAGGCTAGCGGCCAATGAGCAGTTCTTC. Translation gives CASSQDHRLAANEQFF.

The CDR3 region is CASSLQGGFIEQYF. In nucleotides, the CDR3 is TGCGCCAGCAGCTTGCAGGGGGGTTTCATCGAGCAGTACTTC. The chain recombines TRBV5-1 with TRBJ2-7; possibly TRBD1 for D (7 bases). Germline assignment: CDR1 SGHRS and CDR2 YFSETQ. Trimming took 1 base from V and 6 from J, leaving 14 bases between them. The CDR3 contains 14 residues.

The chain recombines TRBV5-1 with TRBJ1-2, with D possibly matching TRBD1 (6 bases). The V end was cut by 5 bases, the J end by 3 bases, with 17 bases between. This CDR3 is built from 15 residues. CDR1 is SGHRS, CDR2 YFSETQ, per germline. CDR3 nucleotides: TGCGCCAGCAGACTTGGACAGTCTCGAGACTATGGCTACACCTTC. Translating it yields CASRLGQSRDYGYTF.

This clone appeared once. This chain links TRBV2 with TRBJ1-1; 8 bases line up with TRBD1. V was pared by 3 bases and J by 1 base, with 4 bases of the junction left unmatched. Per the germline V gene, CDR1 is SNHLY and CDR2 is FYNNEI. The CDR3 runs to 15 residues. CDR3: CASSDRGLPNTEAFF. CDR3 coding DNA: TGTGCCAGCAGTGACAGGGGGCTTCCGAACACTGAAGCTTTCTTT. Supplemented by reference TRBV2 and TRBJ1-1, the full variable domain reads EPEVTQTPSHQVTQMGQEVILRCVPISNHLYFYWYRQILGQKVEFLVSFYNNEISEKSEIFDDQFSVERPDGSNFTLKIRSTKLEDSAMYFCASSDRGLPNTEAFFGQGTRLTVV.